This T cell receptor (beta chain) was recovered during a study of T cell responses to AZD1222 COVID-19 vaccine. Study conclusions and caveats: Clonal diversity was possibly underestimated; the donors were predominantly white British and more often female.

This table comes from immunoSEQ multiplex PCR, and its TCRdb copy is limited to in-frame clones, with some not included. Of around 140,000 clones listed, about nine tenths were seen once; the top ten hold around 0.99%. The CDR3 has 17 amino acids. The junction had 15 bases not matched to a gene; V was cut back by 9 bases and J by 2 bases. Germline V gene sequence: CDR1 LNHNV, CDR2 YYDKDF (reference sequence). Concerning this clone itself: What it binds is not known.

This TCR came from an adult who received the AZD1222 COVID-19 vaccine. The rearrangement uses TRBV15 and TRBJ2-3; the match to TRBD2 covers 9 bases. The source material was peripheral blood, sampled 28 days after the second AZD1222 dose. This CDR3 is CATATTSGSQATDTQYF. Here the CDR3 DNA reads TGTGCCACAGCTACTACTAGCGGGTCACAGGCCACAGATACGCAGTATTTT. The full variable domain, rest sourced from reference TRBV15 and TRBJ2-3, is DAMVIQNPRYQVTQFGKPVTLSCSQTLNHNVMYWYQQKSSQAPKLLFHYYDKDFNNEADTPDNFQSRRPNTSFCFLDIRSPGLGDTAMYLCATATTSGSQATDTQYFGPGTRLTVL.